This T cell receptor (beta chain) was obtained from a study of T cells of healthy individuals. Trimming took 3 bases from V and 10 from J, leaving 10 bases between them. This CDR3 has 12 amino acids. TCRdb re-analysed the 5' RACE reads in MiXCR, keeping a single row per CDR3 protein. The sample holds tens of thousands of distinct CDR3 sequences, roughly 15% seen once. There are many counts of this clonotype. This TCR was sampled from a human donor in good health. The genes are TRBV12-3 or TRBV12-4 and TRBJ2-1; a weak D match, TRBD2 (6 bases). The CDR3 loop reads CASSLGRGEQFF. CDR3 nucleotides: TGTGCCAGCAGTTTGGGGCGGGGCGAGCAGTTCTTC.